The 26 T cell receptor beta chains in this list originate from one sample, sequenced in a study of control samples from healthy donors and cancer patients (dated by TCRdb to about 2020). The library was produced with the immunoSEQ multiplex PCR assay. This is the immuneACCESS table as TCRdb keeps it, with only in-frame sequences that have V and J called. A part of the clones is gone; compared with another copy, unresolved V genes explain less than half, and the rest is unexplained. This sample comprises approximately 97,000 clones, just under 95% of them detected only once. The top ten clonotypes cover 3% of the sample. Sequenced input: blood. The origin of the receptors is a human donor in good health. The donor label of this sample is uncertain.

J is TRBJ1-5 and V is TRBV6-1, with a possible D match to TRBD1 (6 bases). Germline CDR1 is MNHNS and CDR2 is SASEGT. This CDR3 spans 16 amino acids. V lost 4 bases and J 2 bases, leaving 15 bases between the germline ends. CDR3 in amino acids: CASSGEQGVGNQPQHF. For the CDR3, the DNA is TGTGCCAGCAGTGGTGAACAGGGAGTGGGCAATCAGCCCCAGCATTTT.

The chain has TRBV20-1 and TRBJ1-6, with 7 nucleotides matching TRBD1. The junction had 4 bases not matched to a gene; V was cut back by 3 bases and J by 5 bases. The CDR3 loop spans 14 amino acids. Germline V gene lookup returns CDR1 DFQATT and CDR2 SNEGSKA (reference sequence). The chain's CDR3 is CSASVGQNNSPLHF. The CDR3 region has the DNA TGCAGTGCTAGTGTGGGACAGAATAATTCACCCCTCCACTTT.

The V gene is TRBV18, the J gene TRBJ2-7, with 9 bases identical to TRBD1. CDR3 length: 14 residues. V lost 3 bases to trimming and J lost 2 bases; unmatched junction nucleotides: 2. Germline V gene lookup returns CDR1 KGHSH and CDR2 LQKENI. CDR3 residues: CASSPGQGTYEQYF. The CDR3 region has the DNA TGTGCCAGCTCACCGGGACAGGGAACCTACGAGCAGTACTTC. Drawing the rest from reference TRBV18 and TRBJ2-7, the complete variable domain is NAGVMQNPRHLVRRRGQEARLRCSPMKGHSHVYWYRQLPEEGLKFMVYLQKENIIDESGMPKERFSAEFPKEGPSILRIQQVVRGDSAAYFCASSPGQGTYEQYFGPGTRLTVT.

This chain links TRBV27 with TRBJ1-5; 8 bases fit TRBD1. After removal of 6 bases from V and 5 bases from J, the junction contained 12 bases not matched to a gene. Germline values: CDR1 MNHEY, CDR2 SMNVEV (reference sequence). There are 16 residues in the CDR3. CDR3 sequence reads: CASSQTGGLADQPQHF. In nucleotides, the CDR3 is TGTGCCAGCAGCCAAACAGGGGGACTAGCCGATCAGCCCCAGCATTTT.

The J gene is TRBJ1-2, the V gene TRBV5-4, with a possible D match to TRBD1 (5 bases). This CDR3 spans 14 amino acids. In germline, CDR1 is SGHNT, CDR2 YYREEE (reference sequence). The germline V and J ends were trimmed by 0 bases and 1 base, with 7 bases remaining between them. CDR3 sequence: CASSLGQYNYGYTF. CDR3 in DNA: TGTGCCAGCAGCTTGGGACAGTATAACTATGGCTACACCTTC.

This chain connects TRBV30 to TRBJ2-7, with TRBD1 matching 7 bases. The CDR3 loop spans 13 amino acids. With 2 bases clipped from V and 6 bases from J, the junction kept 7 bases outside the gene matches. Germline CDR1 is GTSNPN and CDR2 is SVGIG (reference sequence). CDR3 in DNA: TGTGCCTGGAGTCTCGACAGGGCTAGCGAGCAGTACTTC. As protein: CAWSLDRASEQYF.

The chain couples TRBV5-1 to TRBJ2-2, with no clear D. Trimming took 4 bases from V and 1 from J, leaving 8 bases between them. This CDR3 spans 14 amino acids. Per germline, CDR1 SGHRS and CDR2 YFSETQ. The CDR3 bases are TGCGCCAGCAGCCCTGACGGGAACACCGGGGAGCTGTTTTTT. Protein product: CASSPDGNTGELFF.

The table lists this clone with a count of one. This chain joins TRBV5-6 and TRBJ1-1, with TRBD1 matching over 10 bases. The CDR3 loop spans 16 amino acids. In germline, CDR1 is SGHDT, CDR2 YYEEEE. V gave up 4 bases and J gave up 4 bases; unmatched junction bases: 10. The CDR3 sequence: CASSPRQGASITEAFF. CDR3 nucleotides: TGTGCCAGCAGCCCTCGACAGGGGGCGTCGATCACTGAAGCTTTCTTT. Filled out from reference TRBV5-6 and TRBJ1-1, the complete variable domain reads DAGVTQSPTHLIKTRGQQVTLRCSPKSGHDTVSWYQQALGQGPQFIFQYYEEEERQRGNFPDRFSGHQFPNYSSELNVNALLLGDSALYLCASSPRQGASITEAFFGQGTRLTVV.

The chain has TRBV18 and TRBJ2-3, with 9 bases aligning to TRBD2. CDR3 length: 15 residues. Losses at the gene ends were 3 bases for V and 7 bases for J; bases not matched to a gene: 8. CDR1 and CDR2 (germline): KGHSH, LQKENI. The CDR3: CASSPGLALLNTQYF. CDR3 bases: TGTGCCAGCTCACCGGGACTAGCTCTCCTGAATACGCAGTATTTT.

CDR3 protein: CAISETRGLGPTDTQYF. In DNA, the CDR3 is TGTGCCATCAGTGAGACTAGGGGGCTTGGACCCACAGATACGCAGTATTTT. The chain links TRBV10-3 to TRBJ2-3; 7 bases map to TRBD1. This CDR3 comprises 17 residues. The V and J ends lost 2 bases and 2 bases, in that order; junction bases with no gene match: 10. Germline CDR1 reads ENHRY; CDR2 reads SYGVKD.

The chain carries TRBV6-1 and TRBJ1-1; D remains ambiguous. There are 14 residues in the CDR3. The V and J ends lost 1 base and 8 bases respectively, with 14 bases between them. CDR1 and CDR2 from the germline V gene are MNHNS and SASEGT. The CDR3 is CASSEVGVGREAFF. CDR3 in DNA: TGTGCCAGCAGTGAAGTTGGCGTGGGCCGGGAAGCTTTCTTT.

The chain has TRBV2 and TRBJ1-2; 10 bases map to TRBD1. This CDR3 is built from 13 residues. The germline V gene encodes CDR1 SNHLY and CDR2 FYNNEI. Trimming at V came to 8 bases and at J to 4 bases, leaving 4 bases not matched to a gene. In DNA form, the CDR3 reads TGTGCCAGCGGGGACAGGGGACCCTATGGCTACACCTTC. Protein: CASGDRGPYGYTF. The variable domain in full, with the rest retrieved from reference TRBV2 and TRBJ1-2, is EPEVTQTPSHQVTQMGQEVILRCVPISNHLYFYWYRQILGQKVEFLVSFYNNEISEKSEIFDDQFSVERPDGSNFTLKIRSTKLEDSAMYFCASGDRGPYGYTFGSGTRLTVV.

V is TRBV14 and J is TRBJ2-7; D unclear. Germline CDR1 SGHDN, CDR2 FVKESK. V lost 3 bases and J lost 5, with 8 bases in between. The CDR3 contains 12 residues. CDR3 sequence reads: CASSHRVDEQYF. The CDR3 nucleotides read TGTGCCAGCAGCCATAGGGTAGACGAGCAGTACTTC.

J is TRBJ2-1 and V is TRBV3-1 (or the pseudogene TRBV3-2); maybe TRBD2 (7 bases). CDR1 and CDR2 from the germline V gene are LGHDT and YNNKEL (reference sequence). There are 15 residues in the CDR3. The V end was cut by 4 bases, the J end by 1 base, with 11 bases between. The CDR3 DNA reads TGTGCCAGCAGCCTAAGGGGGGGGTCCTACAATGAGCAGTTCTTC. Amino acid sequence: CASSLRGGSYNEQFF.

The chain employs TRBV7-8 and TRBJ1-5; D not certain. The CDR3 contains 15 residues. Trimming took off 2 bases at V and 5 bases at J, with 13 bases between the two ends. Germline V gene data show CDR1 as SGHVS and CDR2 as FQNEAQ. In DNA form, the CDR3 reads TGTGCCAGCAGCTTATGGGATCTCGGGGATCAGCCCCAGCATTTT. Amino acid sequence: CASSLWDLGDQPQHF.

This clone has only one observation. The chain uses TRBV19 and TRBJ2-2; maybe TRBD1 (5 bases). This CDR3 is built from 12 residues. Trimming removed 5 bases at V and 5 bases at J, with 6 bases between. Germline CDR1 and CDR2: LNHDA and SQIVND (reference sequence). The CDR3 region has the DNA TGTGCCAGTAGTCAGGGAACCGGGGAGCTGTTTTTT. Its protein product is CASSQGTGELFF.

In this sample, this clone turned up once. This chain joins TRBV9 and TRBJ2-2, with 7 bases that match TRBD1. CDR3 size: 15 residues. In germline, CDR1 is SGDLS, CDR2 YYNGEE. The V gene end was trimmed by 6 bases and the J gene end by 3 bases; junction bases not matched to a gene: 8. CDR3: CASTTDRVDTGELFF. In nucleotides, the CDR3 is TGTGCCAGCACCACCGACAGGGTAGACACCGGGGAGCTGTTTTTT.

The chain recombines TRBV10-1 with TRBJ2-2, with 7 bases fitting TRBD2. CDR1 and CDR2 (germline): WNHNN, SYGVQD (reference sequence). This CDR3 region has 12 residues. V shed 10 bases, J shed 8 bases, and the junction held 7 bases outside the gene matches. The CDR3 nucleotides read TGCGCCACCGGGACTAAATCTGGGGAGCTGTTTTTT. It codes for CATGTKSGELFF.

This chain links TRBV27 with TRBJ1-6; tentatively, D is TRBD1 (5 bases). Per the germline V gene, CDR1 is MNHEY and CDR2 is SMNVEV (reference sequence). V was pared by 3 bases and J by 3 bases, with 15 bases between. This CDR3 comprises 17 residues. CDR3 sequence reads: CASSFLRDRLYNSPLHF. DNA of the CDR3: TGTGCCAGCAGTTTTTTGCGGGACCGACTCTATAATTCACCCCTCCACTTT.

V and J are TRBV14 and TRBJ2-7, with 7 nucleotides matching TRBD1. The germline V gene has CDR1 SGHDN and CDR2 FVKESK. The V and J ends lost 5 bases and 6 bases, in that order; junction bases with no gene match: 7. CDR3 length: 13 residues. CDR3: CASSSYRGGEQYV. CDR3 DNA sequence: TGTGCCAGCAGCTCCTACAGGGGTGGCGAGCAGTACGTC.

This clone was seen a single time. This chain joins TRBV2 and TRBJ1-5; 7 bases agree with TRBD1. The trim removed 5 bases at V and 0 bases at J, leaving 4 bases unmatched. Per the germline V gene, CDR1 is SNHLY and CDR2 is FYNNEI. There are 15 residues in the CDR3. CDR3 loop: CASSPTGISNQPQHF. CDR3 nucleotides: TGTGCCAGCAGTCCGACAGGGATTAGCAATCAGCCCCAGCATTTT.

The chain has TRBV12-3 or TRBV12-4 and TRBJ2-7; a possible D gene is TRBD1 (5 bases). The CDR3 has 13 amino acids. The V end lost 3 bases, the J end lost 3 bases, and 9 bases lay between the germline ends. The CDR3 region has the DNA TGTGCCAGCAGTTTTGGGGCCGGCTACGAGCAGTACTTC. Encoded protein: CASSFGAGYEQYF.

This clone was counted between two and nine times. This chain uses TRBV2 with TRBJ1-1; tentative D call: TRBD1 (5 bases). Germline CDR1 SNHLY, CDR2 FYNNEI. There are 13 residues in the CDR3. The V end was cut by 2 bases, the J end by 13 bases, with 17 bases between. The CDR3 region has the DNA TGTGCCAGCAGTGAACAGGGTTCCCATTCTGGTTTCTTT. Translating it yields CASSEQGSHSGFF.

This chain uses TRBV2 with TRBJ2-2; D is unclear. The CDR3 has 15 residues. Trimming pared 3 bases from V and 0 bases from J, leaving 8 bases between. The germline gives CDR1 SNHLY, CDR2 FYNNEI. CDR3 residues: CASSESRTNTGELFF. Here the CDR3 DNA reads TGTGCCAGCAGTGAGTCCCGTACGAACACCGGGGAGCTGTTTTTT.

This clone was seen just once. The V gene is TRBV18, the J gene TRBJ1-2; no firm D call. The CDR3 loop spans 12 amino acids. CDR1 is KGHSH and CDR2 is LQKENI in the germline V gene. V shed 5 bases and J shed 4 bases, with 8 bases lying between them. CDR3 in amino acids: CASSGLGYGYTF. CDR3 coding DNA: TGTGCCAGCTCAGGGTTAGGCTATGGCTACACCTTC.

The chain uses TRBV11-3 and TRBJ1-5, with 9 bases aligning to TRBD1. Germline CDR1 and CDR2: SGHNT and YENEEA. V lost 4 bases to trimming and J lost 4 bases; unmatched junction nucleotides: 8. This CDR3 region has 16 residues. The CDR3 DNA follows: TGTGCCAGCAGCTCCTCCGAGACAGGGGGAAATCAGCCCCAGCATTTT. Residues: CASSSSETGGNQPQHF.